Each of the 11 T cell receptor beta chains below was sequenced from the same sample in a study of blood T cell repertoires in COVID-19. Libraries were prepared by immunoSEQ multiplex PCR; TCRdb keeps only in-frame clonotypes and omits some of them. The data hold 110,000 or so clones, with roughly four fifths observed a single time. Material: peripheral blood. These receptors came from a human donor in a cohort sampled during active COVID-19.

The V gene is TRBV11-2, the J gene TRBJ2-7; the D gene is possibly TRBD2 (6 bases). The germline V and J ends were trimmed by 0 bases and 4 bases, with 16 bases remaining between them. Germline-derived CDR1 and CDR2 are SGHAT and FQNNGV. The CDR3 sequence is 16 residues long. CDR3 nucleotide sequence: TGTGCCAGCAGCTTAGATGTCGGACTACCTTTATACGAGCAGTACTTC. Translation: CASSLDVGLPLYEQYF.

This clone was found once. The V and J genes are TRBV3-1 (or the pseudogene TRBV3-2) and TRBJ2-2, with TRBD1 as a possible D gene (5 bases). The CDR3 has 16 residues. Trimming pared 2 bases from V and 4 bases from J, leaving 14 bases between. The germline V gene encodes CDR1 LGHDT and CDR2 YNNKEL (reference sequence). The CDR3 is CASSQNSDIVTGELFF. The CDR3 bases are TGTGCCAGCAGCCAAAATTCGGACATCGTCACCGGGGAGCTGTTTTTT.

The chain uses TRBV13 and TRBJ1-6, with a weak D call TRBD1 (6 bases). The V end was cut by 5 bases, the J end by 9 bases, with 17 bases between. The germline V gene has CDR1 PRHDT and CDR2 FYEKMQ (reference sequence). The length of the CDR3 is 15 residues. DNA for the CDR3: TGTGCCAGCAGCCCTCGGGGGGGAGGGGGTTCACCCCTCCACTTT. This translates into CASSPRGGGGSPLHF.

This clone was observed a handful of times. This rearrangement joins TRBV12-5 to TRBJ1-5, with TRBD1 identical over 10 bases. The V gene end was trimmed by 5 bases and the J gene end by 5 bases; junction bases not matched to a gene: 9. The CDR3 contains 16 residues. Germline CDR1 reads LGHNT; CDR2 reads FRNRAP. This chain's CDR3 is CASGPSGTGAHQPQHF. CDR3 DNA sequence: TGTGCTAGTGGTCCCTCCGGGACAGGGGCCCATCAGCCCCAGCATTTT.

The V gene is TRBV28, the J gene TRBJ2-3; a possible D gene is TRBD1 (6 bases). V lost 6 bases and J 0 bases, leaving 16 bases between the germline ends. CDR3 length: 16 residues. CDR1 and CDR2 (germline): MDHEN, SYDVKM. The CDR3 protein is CASSSPHGTSTDTQYF. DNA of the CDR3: TGTGCCAGCAGCTCCCCCCACGGGACAAGCACAGATACGCAGTATTTT. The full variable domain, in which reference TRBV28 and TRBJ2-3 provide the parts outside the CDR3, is DVKVTQSSRYLVKRTGEKVFLECVQDMDHENMFWYRQDPGLGLRLIYFSYDVKMKEKGDIPEGYSVSREKKERFSLILESASTNQTSMYLCASSSPHGTSTDTQYFGPGTRLTVL.

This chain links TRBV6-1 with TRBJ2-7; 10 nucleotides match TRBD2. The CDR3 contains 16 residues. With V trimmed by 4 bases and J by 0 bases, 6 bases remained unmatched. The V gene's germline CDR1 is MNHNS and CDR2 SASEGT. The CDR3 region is CASSGRTSGSSYEQYF. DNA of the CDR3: TGTGCCAGCAGTGGCCGGACTAGCGGTAGCTCCTACGAGCAGTACTTC.

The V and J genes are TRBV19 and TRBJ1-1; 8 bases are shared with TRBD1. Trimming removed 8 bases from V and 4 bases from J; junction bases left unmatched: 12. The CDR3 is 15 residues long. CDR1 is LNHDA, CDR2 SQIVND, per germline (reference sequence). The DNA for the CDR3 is TGTGCCAGTTCCAGCACCCAGGGGGCGAGCACTGAAGCTTTCTTT. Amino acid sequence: CASSSTQGASTEAFF.

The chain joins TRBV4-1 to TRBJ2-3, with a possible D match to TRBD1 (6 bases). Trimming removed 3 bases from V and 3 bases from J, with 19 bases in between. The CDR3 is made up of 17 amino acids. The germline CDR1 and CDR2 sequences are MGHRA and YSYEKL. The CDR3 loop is CASSHSGQGILTDTQYF. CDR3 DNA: TGCGCCAGCAGCCACTCGGGGCAGGGGATCCTGACAGATACGCAGTATTTT.

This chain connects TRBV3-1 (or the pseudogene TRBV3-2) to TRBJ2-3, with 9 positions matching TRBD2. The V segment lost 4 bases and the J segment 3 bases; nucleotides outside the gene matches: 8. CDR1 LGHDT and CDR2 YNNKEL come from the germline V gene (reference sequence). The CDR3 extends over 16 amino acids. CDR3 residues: CASSPTSGTGTDTQYF. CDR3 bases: TGTGCCAGCAGCCCGACTAGCGGAACGGGGACAGATACGCAGTATTTT.

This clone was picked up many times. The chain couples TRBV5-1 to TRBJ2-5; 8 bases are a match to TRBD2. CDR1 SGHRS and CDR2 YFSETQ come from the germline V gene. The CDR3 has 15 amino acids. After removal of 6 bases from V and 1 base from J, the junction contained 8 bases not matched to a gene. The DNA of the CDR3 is TGCGCCAGCAACCAAATAGCGGGACCCCAAGAGACCCAGTACTTC. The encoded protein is CASNQIAGPQETQYF.

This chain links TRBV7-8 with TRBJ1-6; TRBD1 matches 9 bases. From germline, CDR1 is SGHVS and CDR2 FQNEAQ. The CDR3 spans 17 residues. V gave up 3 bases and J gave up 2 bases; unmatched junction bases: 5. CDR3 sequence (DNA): TGTGCCAGCAGCTTGGACAGGGGCGAGGCCTATAATTCACCCCTCCACTTT. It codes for CASSLDRGEAYNSPLHF. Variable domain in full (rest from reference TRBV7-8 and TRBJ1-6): GAGVSQSPRYKVAKRGQDVALRCDPISGHVSLFWYQQALGQGPEFLTYFQNEAQLDKSGLPSDRFFAERPEGSVSTLKIQRTQQEDSAVYLCASSLDRGEAYNSPLHFGNGTRLTVT.